The 9 T cell receptor beta chains below come from one sample, sequenced in a study of T cells in Graves' hyperthyroidism and ophthalmopathy. RNA transcripts provided the source from which TCR beta CDR3 regions were amplified. The HTBI primer set was used in a first-round RT-PCR of the TCR CDR3. Via MiXCR, TCRdb re-called the multiplex PCR reads, giving one row per CDR3 protein. The table shows 200,000 to 250,000 distinct CDR3 sequences, with around 15% occurring only once. The sample comprised blood. These receptor sequences come from a young woman with Graves' ophthalmopathy.

This chain connects TRBV7-9 to TRBJ2-3, with 9 bases that match TRBD1. Trimming removed 8 bases from V and 6 bases from J; junction bases left unmatched: 3. Germline V gene sequence: CDR1 SEHNR, CDR2 FQNEAQ (reference sequence). The CDR3 runs 12 residues. The CDR3 region has the DNA TGTGCCAGCGGACAGGGGAGGGATACGCAGTATTTT. This codes for CASGQGRDTQYF.

This clonotype was detected ten times or more. This chain connects TRBV30 to TRBJ2-3; D possibly corresponds to TRBD2 (5 bases). This CDR3 has 14 residues. Germline lookup yields CDR1 GTSNPN and CDR2 SVGIG (reference sequence). V shed 2 bases and J shed 2 bases, with 11 bases lying between them. CDR3 amino acids: CAWSSGATTDTQYF. Here the CDR3 DNA reads TGTGCCTGGAGTAGCGGAGCTACCACAGATACGCAGTATTTT.

The table lists this clonotype with many counts. V and J are TRBV19 and TRBJ1-4; D is perhaps TRBD1 (5 bases). This CDR3 region has 14 residues. Trimming removed 7 bases from V and 4 bases from J, with 13 bases in between. Germline V gene sequence: CDR1 LNHDA, CDR2 SQIVND (reference sequence). CDR3 nucleotide sequence: TGTGCCAGTACTACGGGCCAGGGTAATGAAAAACTGTTTTTT. Its protein is CASTTGQGNEKLFF.

This chain uses TRBV4-1 with TRBJ2-3, with D possibly matching TRBD2 (6 bases). The CDR3 is made up of 15 amino acids. V was clipped by 0 bases and J by 5 bases, with 12 bases between them. Germline values: CDR1 MGHRA, CDR2 YSYEKL. The CDR3 loop is CASSQEPGVIDTQYF. The DNA for the CDR3 is TGCGCCAGCAGCCAAGAACCGGGAGTTATAGATACGCAGTATTTT.

In this sample, this clonotype turned up many times. The V call is TRBV12-3 or TRBV12-4, the J call TRBJ2-5; 7 bases line up with TRBD1. This CDR3 region has 11 residues. The V segment lost 6 bases and the J segment 9 bases; nucleotides outside the gene matches: 4. CDR3 amino acids: CASSKGTAQYF. As DNA, the CDR3 is TGTGCCAGCAGCAAGGGGACAGCCCAGTACTTC.

This clonotype was detected ten times or more. The CDR3 bases are TGCAGTGCTAGAGACCATAGCGGGAGCGCAGATACGCAGTATTTT. Translated: CSARDHSGSADTQYF. V and J are TRBV20-1 and TRBJ2-3, with 9 bases identical to TRBD2. The ends lost 0 bases at V and 4 bases at J; junction bases unmatched: 5. The CDR3 has 15 residues. The germline CDR1 and CDR2 sequences are DFQATT and SNEGSKA (reference sequence).

In this sample, this clonotype turned up many times. The CDR3 protein is CASSDIGNEQFF. In nucleotides, the CDR3 is TGTGCCAGCAGTGATATAGGCAATGAGCAGTTCTTC. The V and J genes are TRBV6-1 and TRBJ2-1, with D uncertain. The V and J ends lost 3 bases and 6 bases respectively, with 6 bases between them. The CDR3 loop spans 12 amino acids. Germline values: CDR1 MNHNS, CDR2 SASEGT.

The V and J genes are TRBV25-1 and TRBJ2-4; 10 bases map to TRBD2. V trimming: 3 bases; J trimming: 3 bases; junction bases outside the gene matches: 11. Germline-derived CDR1 and CDR2 are MGHDK and SYGVNS. The CDR3 spans 18 residues. Written as DNA, the CDR3 is TGTGCCAGCAGTGAGCACGGACTAGCGGAAATGGGCAAAAACATTCAGTACTTC. This codes for CASSEHGLAEMGKNIQYF.

The chain is built from TRBV11-2 and TRBJ2-2; D may be TRBD1 (6 bases). V was clipped by 3 bases and J by 0 bases, with 14 bases between them. This CDR3 comprises 17 residues. The germline CDR1 and CDR2 sequences are SGHAT and FQNNGV. Here the CDR3 DNA reads TGTGCCAGCAGCTTTACCCGGACAGAGTCGAACACCGGGGAGCTGTTTTTT. Protein sequence: CASSFTRTESNTGELFF.